This T cell receptor beta chain comes out of a study of T-cell memory formation after mild COVID-19. As for the study in general: TCR clustering was largely donor specific.

This clonotype was detected many times. Its specificity is not known. A 5'RACE reaction primed in the constant segment made cDNA libraries of TCR alpha and TCR beta, and these carried sample barcodes and UMIs. TCRdb recomputed calls from the 5' RACE reads with MiXCR, one row per CDR3 protein. Seen here are roughly 170,000 distinct CDR3 sequences, less than 20% observed once, and the top ten hold 3.9%. General study results and limits: The authors did not confirm SARS-CoV-2 specificity of second-wave clones peaking day 37. Balance between CD4 and CD8 was seen in clones contracting day 15 to 85, and a CD4+ lean was seen in later expanders.

The receptor was derived from a man younger than 30 who had mild COVID-19 (a few samples of this study predate the infection). Cell type and time point are not known. Sequenced input: PBMCs or a T cell subset sorted from them (not recorded which).

In nucleotides, the CDR3 is TGCGCCAGCAGCATAGCGGGGTTCACAGATACGCAGTATTTT. It is translated as CASSIAGFTDTQYF. The J gene is TRBJ2-3, the V gene TRBV5-1; 8 nucleotides align to TRBD2. The ends lost 4 bases at V and 2 bases at J; junction bases unmatched: 3. This CDR3 is 14 amino acids long. Germline V lookup: CDR1 SGHRS, CDR2 YFSETQ. Full variable domain (outside the CDR3, taken from reference TRBV5-1 and TRBJ2-3): KAGVTQTPRYLIKTRGQQVTLSCSPISGHRSVSWYQQTPGQGLQFLFEYFSETQRNKGNFPGRFSGRQFSNSRSEMNVSTLELGDSALYLCASSIAGFTDTQYFGPGTRLTVL.